These T cell receptor beta chains were read from a single sample in a study of blood T cell repertoires in COVID-19. Sequencing used immunoSEQ multiplex PCR; TCRdb keeps in-frame clones, though not all of them. The sample includes roughly 150,000 clones, approximately 87% seen only once; the top ten take under 4.5%. What was sequenced was peripheral blood. These receptors were obtained from a woman in her 70s with acute or convalescent COVID-19. Each CDR3 is given with its conserved first and last residue. Fields, in order: CDR3 protein, CDR3 DNA, D gene, J gene, V gene, clone size. The D gene is left open where the match is weak. Clone size is not always given. Where it is, it says once, few, many or a class for expanded clones.

CDR3 protein: CASSASDTGSNYGYTF
CDR3 DNA: TGTGCCAGCAGCGCGTCGGACACCGGTTCTAACTATGGCTACACCTTC
D gene: NA
J gene: TRBJ1-2
V gene: TRBV21-1
clone size: NA

CDR3 protein: CASSWRGPQETQYF
CDR3 DNA: TGTGCCAGCAGTTGGCGGGGCCCTCAAGAGACCCAGTACTTC
D gene: NA
J gene: TRBJ2-5
V gene: TRBV6-2/TRBV6-3
clone size: NA

CDR3 protein: CASSLLSGTSTDTQYF
CDR3 DNA: TGTGCCAGCAGCTTGTTGTCCGGGACTAGCACAGATACGCAGTATTTT
D gene: NA
J gene: TRBJ2-3
V gene: TRBV5-4
clone size: few

CDR3 protein: CASSQAGNTEAFF
CDR3 DNA: TGTGCCAGCAGCCAAGCGGGGAACACTGAAGCTTTCTTT
D gene: NA
J gene: TRBJ1-1
V gene: TRBV3-1/TRBV3-2
clone size: NA

CDR3 protein: CASSLAKGAPYEQYF
CDR3 DNA: TGCGCCAGCAGCTTGGCCAAGGGGGCTCCCTACGAGCAGTACTTC
D gene: TRBD1
J gene: TRBJ2-7
V gene: TRBV5-1
clone size: NA

CDR3 protein: CASSTQTGYEQYF
CDR3 DNA: TGTGCCAGTAGTACCCAGACGGGCTACGAGCAGTACTTC
D gene: NA
J gene: TRBJ2-7
V gene: TRBV19
clone size: NA

CDR3 protein: CAWSGQNNSPLHF
CDR3 DNA: TGTGCCTGGAGTGGACAGAATAATTCACCCCTCCACTTT
D gene: NA
J gene: TRBJ1-6
V gene: TRBV30
clone size: NA

CDR3 protein: CASSQETGGTGNTIYF
CDR3 DNA: TGCGCCAGCAGCCAAGAGACAGGGGGGACTGGAAACACCATATATTTT
D gene: TRBD1
J gene: TRBJ1-3
V gene: TRBV4-1
clone size: NA

CDR3 protein: CASSQVGVGYNEQFF
CDR3 DNA: TGTGCCAGCAGCCAAGTTGGAGTCGGGTACAATGAGCAGTTCTTC
D gene: NA
J gene: TRBJ2-1
V gene: TRBV3-1/TRBV3-2
clone size: NA

CDR3 protein: CASSQALGQERQKLFF
CDR3 DNA: TGCGCCAGCAGCCAGGCGTTGGGACAGGAGCGCCAAAAACTGTTTTTT
D gene: TRBD1
J gene: TRBJ1-4
V gene: TRBV4-1
clone size: NA

CDR3 protein: CASSGDSSSYNEQFF
CDR3 DNA: TGTGCCAGCAGCGGGGACTCCAGCTCCTACAATGAGCAGTTCTTC
D gene: NA
J gene: TRBJ2-1
V gene: TRBV5-5
clone size: NA

CDR3 protein: CASSLEWTGTIDEQFF
CDR3 DNA: TGTGCCAGCAGCTTAGAGTGGACAGGGACAATAGATGAGCAGTTCTTC
D gene: TRBD1
J gene: TRBJ2-1
V gene: TRBV7-9
clone size: once

CDR3 protein: CASSGGGAGVYGYTF
CDR3 DNA: TGTGCCAGCAGCGGAGGGGGGGCCGGAGTCTATGGCTACACCTTC
D gene: NA
J gene: TRBJ1-2
V gene: TRBV9
clone size: NA

CDR3 protein: CASSGDRTYNSPLHF
CDR3 DNA: TGTGCCAGCAGCGGAGACAGGACCTATAATTCACCCCTCCACTTT
D gene: NA
J gene: TRBJ1-6
V gene: TRBV7-8
clone size: NA

CDR3 protein: CASRPGDSNTEAFF
CDR3 DNA: TGTGCCAGCAGGCCAGGGGATTCGAACACTGAAGCTTTCTTT
D gene: NA
J gene: TRBJ1-1
V gene: TRBV7-3
clone size: NA

CDR3 protein: CASSPRGRGNEKLFF
CDR3 DNA: TGTGCCAGCAGCCCTCGCGGGCGGGGCAACGAAAAACTGTTTTTT
D gene: NA
J gene: TRBJ1-4
V gene: TRBV9
clone size: NA

CDR3 protein: CASSPGSVSGTEAFF
CDR3 DNA: TGTGCCAGCTCACCAGGCTCGGTTTCAGGCACTGAAGCTTTCTTT
D gene: NA
J gene: TRBJ1-1
V gene: TRBV18
clone size: NA

CDR3 protein: CASRGSGLYEQYF
CDR3 DNA: TGTGCCAGCCGGGGTAGCGGATTATACGAGCAGTACTTC
D gene: NA
J gene: TRBJ2-7
V gene: TRBV28
clone size: NA

CDR3 protein: CASSSGVVGYTF
CDR3 DNA: TGTGCCAGCAGTTCAGGGGTGGTTGGCTACACCTTC
D gene: NA
J gene: TRBJ1-2
V gene: TRBV6-5
clone size: NA

CDR3 protein: CSVKVPGAFDTQYF
CDR3 DNA: TGCAGCGTTAAGGTGCCAGGGGCCTTTGATACGCAGTATTTT
D gene: NA
J gene: TRBJ2-3
V gene: TRBV29-1
clone size: NA

CDR3 protein: CSVKDRPYEQYF
CDR3 DNA: TGCAGCGTAAAGGACAGGCCCTACGAGCAGTACTTC
D gene: TRBD1
J gene: TRBJ2-7
V gene: TRBV29-1
clone size: NA

CDR3 protein: CASWERWGGYTF
CDR3 DNA: TGTGCCAGTTGGGAGAGATGGGGTGGCTACACCTTC
D gene: NA
J gene: TRBJ1-2
V gene: TRBV28
clone size: NA

CDR3 protein: CASREGQVGTGELFF
CDR3 DNA: TGTGCCAGTAGAGAGGGACAGGTCGGGACCGGGGAGCTGTTTTTT
D gene: TRBD1
J gene: TRBJ2-2
V gene: TRBV19
clone size: NA

CDR3 protein: CASSDLPGALQYF
CDR3 DNA: TGTGCCAGCAGTGATTTGCCAGGGGCCTTGCAGTACTTC
D gene: NA
J gene: TRBJ2-7
V gene: TRBV6-4
clone size: NA

CDR3 protein: CASDRTVYNQPQHF
CDR3 DNA: TGTGCCAGTGATAGGACAGTCTACAATCAGCCCCAGCATTTT
D gene: NA
J gene: TRBJ1-5
V gene: TRBV6-6
clone size: NA

CDR3 protein: CASSEVRGDQETQYF
CDR3 DNA: TGTGCCAGCAGTGAGGTCAGGGGGGACCAAGAGACCCAGTACTTC
D gene: NA
J gene: TRBJ2-5
V gene: TRBV2
clone size: NA

CDR3 protein: CASSFSDRGNSPLHF
CDR3 DNA: TGTGCCAGTAGTTTTTCGGACAGGGGTAATTCACCCCTCCACTTT
D gene: TRBD1
J gene: TRBJ1-6
V gene: TRBV19
clone size: few